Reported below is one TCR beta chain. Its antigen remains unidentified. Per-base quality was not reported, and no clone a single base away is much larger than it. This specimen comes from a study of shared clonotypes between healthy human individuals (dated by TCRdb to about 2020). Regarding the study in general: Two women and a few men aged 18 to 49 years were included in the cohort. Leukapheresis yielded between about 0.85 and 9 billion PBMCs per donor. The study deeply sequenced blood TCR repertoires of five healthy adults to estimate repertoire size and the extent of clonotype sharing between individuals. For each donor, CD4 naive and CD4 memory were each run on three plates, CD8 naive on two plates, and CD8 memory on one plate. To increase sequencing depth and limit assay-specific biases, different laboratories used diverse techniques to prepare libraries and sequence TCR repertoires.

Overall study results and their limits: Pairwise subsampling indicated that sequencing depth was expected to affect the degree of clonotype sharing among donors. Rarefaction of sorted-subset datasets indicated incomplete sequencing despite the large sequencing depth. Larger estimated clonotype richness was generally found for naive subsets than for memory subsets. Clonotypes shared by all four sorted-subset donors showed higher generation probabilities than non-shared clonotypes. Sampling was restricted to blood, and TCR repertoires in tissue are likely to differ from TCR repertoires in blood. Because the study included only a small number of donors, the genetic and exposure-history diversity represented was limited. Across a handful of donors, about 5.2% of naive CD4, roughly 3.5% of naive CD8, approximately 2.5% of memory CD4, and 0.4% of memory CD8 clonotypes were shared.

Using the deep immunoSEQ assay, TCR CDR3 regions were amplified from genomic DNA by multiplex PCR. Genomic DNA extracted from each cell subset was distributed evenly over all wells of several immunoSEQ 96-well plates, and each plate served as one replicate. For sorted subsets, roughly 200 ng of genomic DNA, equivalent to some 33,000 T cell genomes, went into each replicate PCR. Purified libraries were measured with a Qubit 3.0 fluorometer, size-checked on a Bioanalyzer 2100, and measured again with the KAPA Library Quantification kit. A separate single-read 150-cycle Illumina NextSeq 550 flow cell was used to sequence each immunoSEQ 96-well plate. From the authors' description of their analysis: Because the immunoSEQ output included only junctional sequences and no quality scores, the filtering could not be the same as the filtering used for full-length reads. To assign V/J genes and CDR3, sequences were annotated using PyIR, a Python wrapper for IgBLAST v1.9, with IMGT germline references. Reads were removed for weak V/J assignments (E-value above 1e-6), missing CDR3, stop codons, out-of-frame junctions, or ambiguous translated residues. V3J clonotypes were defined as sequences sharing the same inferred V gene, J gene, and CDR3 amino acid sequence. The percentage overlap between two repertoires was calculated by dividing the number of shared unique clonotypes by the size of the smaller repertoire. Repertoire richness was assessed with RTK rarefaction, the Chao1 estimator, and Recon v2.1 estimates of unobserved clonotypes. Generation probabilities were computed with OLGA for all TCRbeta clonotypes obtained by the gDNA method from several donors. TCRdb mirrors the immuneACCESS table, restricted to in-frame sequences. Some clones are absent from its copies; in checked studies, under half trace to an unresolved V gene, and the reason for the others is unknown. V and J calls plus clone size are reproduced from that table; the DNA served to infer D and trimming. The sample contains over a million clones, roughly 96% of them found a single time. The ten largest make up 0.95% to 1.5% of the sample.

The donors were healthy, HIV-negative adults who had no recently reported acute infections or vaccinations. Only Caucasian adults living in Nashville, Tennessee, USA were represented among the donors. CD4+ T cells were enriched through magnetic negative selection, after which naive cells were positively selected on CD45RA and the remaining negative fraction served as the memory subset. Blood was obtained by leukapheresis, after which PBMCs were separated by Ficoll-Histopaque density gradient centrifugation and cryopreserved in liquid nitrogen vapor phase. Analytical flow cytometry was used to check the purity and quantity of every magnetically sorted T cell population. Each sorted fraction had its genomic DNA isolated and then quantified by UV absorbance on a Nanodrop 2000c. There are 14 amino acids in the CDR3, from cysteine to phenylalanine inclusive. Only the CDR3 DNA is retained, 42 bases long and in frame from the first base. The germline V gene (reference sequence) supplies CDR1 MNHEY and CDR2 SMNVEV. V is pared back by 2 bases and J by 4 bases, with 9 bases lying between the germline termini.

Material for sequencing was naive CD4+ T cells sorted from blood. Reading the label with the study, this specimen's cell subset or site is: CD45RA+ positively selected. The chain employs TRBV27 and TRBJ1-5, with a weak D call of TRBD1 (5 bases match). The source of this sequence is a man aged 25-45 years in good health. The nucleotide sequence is TGTGCCAGCAGTTTAGGGACCCCGAATCAGCCCCAGCATTTT. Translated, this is CASSLGTPNQPQHF.